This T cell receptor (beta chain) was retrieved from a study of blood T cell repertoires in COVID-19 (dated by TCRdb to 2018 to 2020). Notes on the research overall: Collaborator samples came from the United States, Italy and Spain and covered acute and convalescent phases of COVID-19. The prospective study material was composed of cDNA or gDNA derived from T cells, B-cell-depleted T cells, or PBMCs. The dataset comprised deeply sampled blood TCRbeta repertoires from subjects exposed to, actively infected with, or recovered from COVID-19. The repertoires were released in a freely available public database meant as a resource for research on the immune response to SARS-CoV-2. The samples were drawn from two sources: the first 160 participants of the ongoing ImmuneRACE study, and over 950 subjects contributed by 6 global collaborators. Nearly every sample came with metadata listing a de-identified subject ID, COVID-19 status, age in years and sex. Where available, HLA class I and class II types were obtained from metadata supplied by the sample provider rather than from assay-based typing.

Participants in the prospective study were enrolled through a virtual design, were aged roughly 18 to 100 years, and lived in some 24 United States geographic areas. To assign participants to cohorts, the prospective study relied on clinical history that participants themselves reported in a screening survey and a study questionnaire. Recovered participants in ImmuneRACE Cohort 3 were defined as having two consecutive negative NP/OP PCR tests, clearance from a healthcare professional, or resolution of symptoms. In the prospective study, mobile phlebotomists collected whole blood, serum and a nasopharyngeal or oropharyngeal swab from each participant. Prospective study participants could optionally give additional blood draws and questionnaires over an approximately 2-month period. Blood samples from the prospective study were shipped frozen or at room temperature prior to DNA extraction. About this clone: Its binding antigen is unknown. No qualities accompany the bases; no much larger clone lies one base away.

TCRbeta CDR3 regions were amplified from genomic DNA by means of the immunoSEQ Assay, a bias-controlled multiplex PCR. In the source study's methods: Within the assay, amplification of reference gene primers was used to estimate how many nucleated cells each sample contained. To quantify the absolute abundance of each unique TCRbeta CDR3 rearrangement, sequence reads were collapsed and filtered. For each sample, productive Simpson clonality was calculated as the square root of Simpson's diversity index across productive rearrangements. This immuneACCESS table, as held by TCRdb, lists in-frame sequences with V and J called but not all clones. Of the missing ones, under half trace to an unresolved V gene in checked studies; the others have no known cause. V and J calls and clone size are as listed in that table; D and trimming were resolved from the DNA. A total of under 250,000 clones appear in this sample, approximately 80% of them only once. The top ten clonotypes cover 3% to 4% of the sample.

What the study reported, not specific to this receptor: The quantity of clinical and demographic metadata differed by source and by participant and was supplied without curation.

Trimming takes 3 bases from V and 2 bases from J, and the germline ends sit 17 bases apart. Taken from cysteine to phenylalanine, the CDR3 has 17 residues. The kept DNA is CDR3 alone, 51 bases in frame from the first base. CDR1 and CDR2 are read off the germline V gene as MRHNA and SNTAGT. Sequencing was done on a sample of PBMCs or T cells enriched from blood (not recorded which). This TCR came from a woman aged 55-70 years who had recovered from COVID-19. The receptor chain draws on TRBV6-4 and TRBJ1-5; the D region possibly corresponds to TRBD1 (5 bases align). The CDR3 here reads CASSDVRDGNGNQPQHF. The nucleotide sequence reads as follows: TGTGCCAGCAGTGATGTGCGGGACGGTAATGGCAATCAGCCCCAGCATTTT.